These 20 T cell receptor beta chains were sequenced from one sample in a study of shared clonotypes between healthy human individuals. Here immunoSEQ multiplex PCR was the method, and the copy in TCRdb shows in-frame clones only, minus some. The sample shows around 530,000 clones, roughly 79% of them seen only once. Sequencing input: PBMCs. Receptors were obtained from a woman between 40 and 55 years old in good health. Some clones in this sample may be carry-over from other donors' samples.

This clone turned up a few times. The chain employs TRBV4-1 and TRBJ2-7; TRBD2 agrees at 7 bases. Germline CDR1 reads MGHRA; CDR2 reads YSYEKL. The CDR3 totals 16 residues. With V trimmed by 0 bases and J by 0 bases, 5 bases remained unmatched. CDR3 in DNA: TGCGCCAGCAGCCAAGAGACTAGCAGGAGCTCCTACGAGCAGTACTTC. It encodes CASSQETSRSSYEQYF.

The CDR3 bases are TGTGCCAGCTCACCATATGGGCAGGCGTACTCTGGAAACACCATATATTTT. It specifies CASSPYGQAYSGNTIYF. The chain recombines TRBV18 with TRBJ1-3, with no clear D. The CDR3 is 17 amino acids. Germline CDR1 and CDR2: KGHSH and LQKENI. V was cut by 2 bases and J by 0 bases, with 14 bases left in between.

The chain is built from TRBV2 and TRBJ2-7; no reliable D call. CDR3 length equals 12 residues. Germline V gene lookup returns CDR1 SNHLY and CDR2 FYNNEI. Deletions cut 6 bases from V and 6 bases from J, with 12 bases between. CDR3 protein: CASSPLPAEQYF. The CDR3 nucleotides are TGTGCCAGCAGCCCACTTCCCGCCGAGCAGTACTTC.

The V and J genes are TRBV29-1 and TRBJ2-7; tentatively, D is TRBD1 (6 bases). Germline CDR1 reads SQVTM; CDR2 reads ANQGSEA. V was shortened by 4 bases and J by 4 bases, with 8 bases between the two germline ends. The CDR3 loop spans 11 amino acids. The CDR3 protein is CSVGGQYEQYF. CDR3 coding DNA: TGCAGCGTTGGTGGACAGTACGAGCAGTACTTC.

The chain joins TRBV28 to TRBJ2-7; 8 bases line up with TRBD2. The CDR3 loop spans 15 amino acids. V lost 2 bases, J lost 9 bases, and 12 bases stayed unmatched. Germline V CDR1 and CDR2: MDHEN, SYDVKM. The DNA for the CDR3 is TGTGCCAGCAGTTTAGGGGCGGGAGGTGCTAGCGGGCAGTACTTC. This encodes CASSLGAGGASGQYF.

V gene TRBV30 combines with J gene TRBJ1-5; D uncertain. The germline V gene encodes CDR1 GTSNPN and CDR2 SVGIG (reference sequence). This CDR3 is built from 16 residues. The ends were cut back, 2 bases at V and 1 base at J, with 15 bases in the middle. CDR3: CAWSTNIAPSNQPQHF. CDR3 coding DNA: TGTGCCTGGAGTACCAACATAGCCCCAAGCAATCAGCCCCAGCATTTT.

The rearrangement uses TRBV27 and TRBJ2-6; 9 bases map to TRBD2. With V trimmed by 5 bases and J by 0 bases, 5 bases remained unmatched. The CDR3 is made up of 17 amino acids. Germline CDR1 is MNHEY and CDR2 is SMNVEV (reference sequence). The CDR3 DNA follows: TGTGCCAGCAGTAGACTAGCGGACCCCTCTGGGGCCAACGTCCTGACTTTC. Residues: CASSRLADPSGANVLTF.

The chain uses TRBV5-5 and TRBJ2-1; D might be TRBD1 (5 bases). CDR3 length: 13 residues. Per the germline V gene, CDR1 is SGHKS and CDR2 is YYEKEE (reference sequence). V was trimmed by 4 bases and J by 4 bases, leaving 9 bases between them. CDR3: CASSLDTYNEQFF. The CDR3 DNA sequence: TGTGCCAGCAGCCTGGACACTTACAATGAGCAGTTCTTC.

The rearrangement links TRBV9 to TRBJ2-2; weak D call: TRBD2 (5 bases). Germline V gene lookup returns CDR1 SGDLS and CDR2 YYNGEE. V lost 4 bases and J lost 7, with 11 bases in between. The CDR3 totals 13 residues. The CDR3 DNA sequence: TGTGCCAGCAGCATACTAGATGTCGGGGAGCTGTTTTTT. This encodes CASSILDVGELFF.

The chain employs TRBV4-3 and TRBJ2-1; 8 nucleotides align to TRBD1. J gave up 0 bases and V 1 base, and 14 bases lay outside the gene matches. CDR3 length: 20 amino acids. Germline lookup yields CDR1 LGHNA and CDR2 YSLEER. The CDR3 sequence: CASSQGSEGAGGFSYNEQFF. Written as DNA, the CDR3 is TGCGCCAGCAGCCAAGGGTCGGAGGGGGCAGGGGGCTTCTCCTACAATGAGCAGTTCTTC.

The V call is TRBV28, the J call TRBJ2-2, with 10 nucleotides matching TRBD2. CDR1 and CDR2 from the germline V gene are MDHEN and SYDVKM. CDR3 size: 16 residues. V gave up 2 bases and J gave up 5 bases; unmatched junction bases: 5. The CDR3 here is CASSLRSGRLTGELFF. CDR3 nucleotide sequence: TGTGCCAGCAGTTTACGTAGCGGGAGGTTAACCGGGGAGCTGTTTTTT.

This clone was seen once. V and J are TRBV5-1 and TRBJ1-2; TRBD1 aligns across 7 bases. The V segment lost 5 bases and the J segment 6 bases; nucleotides outside the gene matches: 13. The length of the CDR3 is 15 residues. Germline-derived CDR1 and CDR2 are SGHRS and YFSETQ. The CDR3 is CASSDTRDRANGYTF. Written as DNA, the CDR3 is TGCGCCAGCAGTGACACCCGGGACAGAGCTAATGGCTACACCTTC. The full variable domain, rest sourced from reference TRBV5-1 and TRBJ1-2, is KAGVTQTPRYLIKTRGQQVTLSCSPISGHRSVSWYQQTPGQGLQFLFEYFSETQRNKGNFPGRFSGRQFSNSRSEMNVSTLELGDSALYLCASSDTRDRANGYTFGSGTRLTVV.

This clone was detected a few times. V usage is TRBV5-1 and J usage is TRBJ2-1, with 12 nucleotides matching TRBD2. With V trimmed by 4 bases and J by 1 base, 6 bases remained unmatched. The CDR3 length is 17 residues. Germline V gene sequence: CDR1 SGHRS, CDR2 YFSETQ. CDR3 loop: CASSLTSGRRSYNEQFF. For the CDR3, the DNA is TGCGCCAGCAGCCTAACTAGCGGGAGGAGGTCCTACAATGAGCAGTTCTTC.

This clone was counted many times. The chain links TRBV4-1 to TRBJ2-1; 7 bases line up with TRBD2. The J segment lost 3 bases and the V segment lost 6 bases, leaving 14 bases of the junction unmatched. The CDR3 totals 17 residues. Looked up from germline, CDR1 is MGHRA and CDR2 is YSYEKL. CDR3 protein: CASRRDSGGGVYNEQFF. The CDR3 DNA is TGCGCCAGCAGACGGGACTCTGGGGGAGGGGTCTACAATGAGCAGTTCTTC.

Comments on this clone: The sample carries other DNA sequences with the same CDR3. V and J are TRBV14 and TRBJ1-1, with D unresolved. CDR3 size: 13 residues. CDR1 is SGHDN and CDR2 is FVKESK in the germline V gene. V lost 0 bases to trimming and J lost 1 base, with 3 bases between them. CDR3 coding DNA: TGTGCCAGCAGCCAAGACCGGAACACTGAAGCTTTCTTT. Protein sequence: CASSQDRNTEAFF.

The V gene is TRBV5-4, the J gene TRBJ2-5, with D perhaps TRBD1 (5 bases). V lost 3 bases and J lost 5, with 20 bases in between. This CDR3 has 16 amino acids. Germline assignment: CDR1 SGHNT and CDR2 YYREEE (reference sequence). The CDR3 loop is CASSWKDKGRIETQYF. Here the CDR3 DNA reads TGTGCCAGCAGCTGGAAGGACAAGGGGCGCATCGAGACCCAGTACTTC.

This clone turned up a few times. This sequence joins TRBV6-1 and TRBJ2-4, with TRBD2 identical over 10 bases. The germline V gene has CDR1 MNHNS and CDR2 SASEGT. This CDR3 comprises 16 residues. V lost 2 bases and J lost 5; bases outside the gene matches: 6. CDR3 in amino acids: CASSELAGDGQNIQYF. For the CDR3, the DNA is TGTGCCAGCAGTGAACTAGCGGGAGACGGGCAAAACATTCAGTACTTC.

The V gene is TRBV18, the J gene TRBJ2-7; TRBD1 might be the D (5 bases). The V and J ends lost 6 bases and 7 bases respectively, with 28 bases between them. Looked up from germline, CDR1 is KGHSH and CDR2 is LQKENI. The CDR3 covers 17 residues. Written as DNA, the CDR3 is TGTGCCAGCTCCGCCGAACCCAACCAGGGTGCCTTCGGGGAGCAGTACTTC. It translates to CASSAEPNQGAFGEQYF.

The rearrangement joins TRBV14 to TRBJ1-2; 7 bases match TRBD1. Germline V gene lookup returns CDR1 SGHDN and CDR2 FVKESK. This CDR3 is 15 amino acids long. Losses at the gene ends were 0 bases for V and 5 bases for J; bases not matched to a gene: 6. CDR3: CASSQDQNRGYGYTF. CDR3 coding DNA: TGTGCCAGCAGCCAAGACCAGAACAGGGGATATGGCTACACCTTC.

In regard to this clone: This sample also contains other DNA sequences that code for the same CDR3. CDR3 in amino acids: CASSLAGGTYNEQFF. CDR3 coding DNA: TGTGCCAGCAGCCTAGCGGGCGGGACCTACAATGAGCAGTTCTTC. The chain couples TRBV5-4 to TRBJ2-1; 8 nucleotides match TRBD2. The germline V gene encodes CDR1 SGHNT and CDR2 YYREEE (reference sequence). The CDR3 consists of 15 residues. Trimming took 4 bases from V and 2 from J; bases not matched to a gene: 5.